The clone carrying this T cell receptor beta chain has a handful of counts. This CDR3 has 14 amino acids. Trimming stripped 3 bases from V and 5 bases from J, with 12 bases between. Germline lookup yields CDR1 SGHRS and CDR2 YFSETQ. MiXCR, applied by TCRdb to the RT-PCR reads, yields one record per CDR3 protein. The sample shows around 570,000 distinct CDR3 sequences, around 11% of them seen only once. This specimen comes from a study of response to subunit inactivated influenza vaccine. This same sample was also part of a study on T cells expressing NK-cell markers. That investigation notes: Scientists made TCR beta cDNA using 5'RACE template switching with UMIs. With respect to HCMV, seven of the eight sequenced donors were seropositive, and one was seronegative. Among CD8+ T cells from 5 to 7 donors, dominant NKG2C+ clonotypes accounted for roughly 1.0-8%. Also leading the CD3+CD56-NKG2C+ fraction in a few donors were these clonotypes.

The V call is TRBV5-1, the J call TRBJ2-1, with a weak D call TRBD2 (5 bases). The origin of this receptor is a middle-aged man who received an inactivated influenza vaccine. This sample comprised PBMCs from blood, obtained on the day of vaccination. CDR3 in DNA: TGCGCCAGCAGCTCGGGGTGGTCTGACAATGAGCAGTTCTTC. Encoded protein: CASSSGWSDNEQFF.